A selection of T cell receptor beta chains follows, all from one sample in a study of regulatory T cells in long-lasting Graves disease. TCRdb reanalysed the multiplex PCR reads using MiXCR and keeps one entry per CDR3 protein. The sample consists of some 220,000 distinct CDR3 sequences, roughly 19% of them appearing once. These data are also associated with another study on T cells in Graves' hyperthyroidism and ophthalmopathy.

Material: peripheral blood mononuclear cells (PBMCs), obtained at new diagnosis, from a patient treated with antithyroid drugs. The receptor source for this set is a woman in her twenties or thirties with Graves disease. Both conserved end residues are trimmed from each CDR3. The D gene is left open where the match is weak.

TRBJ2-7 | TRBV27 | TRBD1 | ASSRQGYSYEQY
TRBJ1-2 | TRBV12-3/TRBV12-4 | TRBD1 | ASRLGQGGGGYT
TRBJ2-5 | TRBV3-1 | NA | ASSPSYGGTQY
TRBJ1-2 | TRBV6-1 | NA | ASSAADGMSYGYT
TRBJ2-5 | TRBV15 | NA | ATSRADIEETQY
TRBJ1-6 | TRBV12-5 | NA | ASGPDSPGSPLH
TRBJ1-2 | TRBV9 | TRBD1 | ASSVTDRGRGYT
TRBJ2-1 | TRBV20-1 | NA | SARDYQGSYNEQF
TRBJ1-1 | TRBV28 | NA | ASSSRPGVNTEAF
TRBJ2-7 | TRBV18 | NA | ASSPVQAGSEQY
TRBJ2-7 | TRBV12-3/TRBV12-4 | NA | ASSPVNYEQY
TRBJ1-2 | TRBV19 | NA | ASTPQDRSYYGYT
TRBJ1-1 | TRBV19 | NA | ASRRLGVDTEAF
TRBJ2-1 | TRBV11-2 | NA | ASSFYRGGNEQF
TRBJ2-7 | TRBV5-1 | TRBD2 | ASSLSGGTYEQY
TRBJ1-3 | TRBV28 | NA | ASSLDNRISGNTIY
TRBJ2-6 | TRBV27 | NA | ASQGLGANVLT
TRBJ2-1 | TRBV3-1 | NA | ASSQVGRKGGEQF
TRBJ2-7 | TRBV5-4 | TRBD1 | ASARTGGTYEQY
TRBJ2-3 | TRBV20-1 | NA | SASTLPGLTDTQY
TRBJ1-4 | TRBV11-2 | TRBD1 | ASSRTGSNEKLF
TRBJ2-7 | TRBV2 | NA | ASSDKGPFFSYEQY
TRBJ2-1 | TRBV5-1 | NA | ASSLDGNRVQAGTSYNEQF
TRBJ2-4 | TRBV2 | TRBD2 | ASSEPAGGPRENIQY
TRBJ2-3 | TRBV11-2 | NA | ASSLVRRNTQY
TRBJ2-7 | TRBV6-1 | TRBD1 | ASRGTASDKQY
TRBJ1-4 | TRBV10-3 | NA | AISARNDKLF
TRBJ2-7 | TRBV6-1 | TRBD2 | ASSGGLAGAYEQY
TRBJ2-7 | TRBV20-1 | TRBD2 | SAREPRWTSGSYEQY
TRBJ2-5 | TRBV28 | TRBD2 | ASSPHFGAGGHSETQY
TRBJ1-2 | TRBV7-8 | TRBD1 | ASSLTLTGTYGYT
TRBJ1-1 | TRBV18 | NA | ASSQPGPGGAEAF
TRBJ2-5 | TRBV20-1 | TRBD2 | SAKHAGGSRSIETQY
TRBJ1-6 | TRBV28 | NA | ASSRAWMNSPLH
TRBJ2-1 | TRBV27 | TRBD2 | ASSTLNSGSSYNEQF
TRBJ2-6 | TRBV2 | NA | ASSPRKGGSGANVLT
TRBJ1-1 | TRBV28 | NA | ASSNQRRV
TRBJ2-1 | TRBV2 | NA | ASSVRGGSSYNEQF
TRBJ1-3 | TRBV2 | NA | ASSADDNGNTIY
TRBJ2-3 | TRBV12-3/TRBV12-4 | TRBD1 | ASSSFGQGARSDTQY
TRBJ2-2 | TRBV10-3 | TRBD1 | AARDSTNTGELF
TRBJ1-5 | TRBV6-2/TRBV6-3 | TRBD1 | ASSTTGYQPQH
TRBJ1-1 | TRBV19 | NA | ASSPTGKRNTEAF
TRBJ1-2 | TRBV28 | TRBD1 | ASSLSGTGFHYGYT
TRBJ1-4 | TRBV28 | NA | ASSLTGAWEKLF
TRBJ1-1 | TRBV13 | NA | ASVISGLGNTEAF
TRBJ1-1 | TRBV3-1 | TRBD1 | ASRQGDGGGNTEAF
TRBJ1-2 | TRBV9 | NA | ASSVDSYYGYT
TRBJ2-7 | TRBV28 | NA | ASSFVGNTHEQY
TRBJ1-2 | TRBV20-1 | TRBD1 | SARRGGDRGNYGYT
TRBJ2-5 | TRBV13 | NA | ASSLGLRGGETQY
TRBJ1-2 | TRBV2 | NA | ASRISGITLYGYT
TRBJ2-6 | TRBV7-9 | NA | ASRGSGSSGANVLT
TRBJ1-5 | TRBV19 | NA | ASSIGGSNQPQH
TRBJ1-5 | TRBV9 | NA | ASSVGQYQPQH
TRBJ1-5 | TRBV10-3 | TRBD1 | AISESGQGNSNQPQH
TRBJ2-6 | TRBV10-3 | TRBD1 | AIKGAPGANVLT